Listed below are T cell receptor beta chains from one sample, sequenced in a study of OX40 agonist ivuxolimab in advanced cancers. The table came from immunoSEQ multiplex PCR; TCRdb's copy has only in-frame clones and leaves some out. In the table there are approximately 82,000 clones, roughly 92% of which are singletons. Source: CD4+ or CD8+ T cells sorted from blood, taken in a trial of the OX40 agonist ivuxolimab. The receptors were sampled from an adult with an advanced solid tumor such as melanoma, head and neck, liver or kidney cancer. Both conserved end residues are part of each CDR3. The D gene is left open where the match is weak. A row's size may be missing; if present it is once, few, many or a size class.

V gene	D gene	J gene	clone size	CDR3 protein	CDR3 DNA
TRBV5-3	TRBD2	TRBJ2-1	NA	CARSPGGDYEQFF	TGTGCCAGAAGCCCGGGGGGGGATTATGAGCAGTTCTTC
TRBV7-9	NA	TRBJ1-5	NA	CASCRGFEPQHF	TGTGCCAGCTGTCGGGGGTTCGAGCCCCAGCATTTT
TRBV7-9	NA	TRBJ2-2	NA	CASSLQGSEAELFF	TGTGCCAGCAGCTTACAGGGTAGCGAGGCGGAGCTGTTTTTT
TRBV6-1	TRBD2	TRBJ2-2	NA	CASSVLLSSGSSGELFF	TGTGCCAGCAGTGTTCTTTTATCTAGCGGGAGCTCCGGGGAGCTGTTTTTT
TRBV19	NA	TRBJ1-5	NA	CASSIGVNQPQHF	TGTGCCAGTAGTATCGGGGTAAATCAGCCCCAGCATTTT
TRBV19	TRBD1	TRBJ1-2	NA	CASSPGQHGYTF	TGTGCCAGTAGTCCGGGACAGCATGGCTACACCTTC
TRBV7-2	NA	TRBJ2-3	NA	CASSLLETTDTQYF	TGTGCCAGCAGCCTTCTAGAGACTACAGATACGCAGTATTTT
TRBV4-2	TRBD2	TRBJ2-2	once	CASSRIAGGNTGELFF	TGTGCCAGCAGCCGTATAGCGGGGGGGAACACCGGGGAGCTGTTTTTT
TRBV18	NA	TRBJ2-1	NA	CASSPLAGWDEQFF	TGTGCCAGCTCACCACTGGCGGGATGGGATGAGCAGTTCTTC
TRBV10-3	TRBD1	TRBJ1-2	NA	CATTGTGEGYTF	TGTGCCACTACCGGGACAGGGGAGGGCTACACCTTC
TRBV30	TRBD1	TRBJ1-1	once	CAWSWGGTENTEAFF	TGTGCCTGGAGTTGGGGAGGGACAGAGAACACTGAAGCTTTCTTT
TRBV21-1	NA	TRBJ2-5	NA	CASSNKGGQETQYF	TGTGCCAGCAGCAATAAGGGGGGACAAGAGACCCAGTACTTC
TRBV27	NA	TRBJ1-5	few	CASSPSGGDQPQHF	TGTGCCAGCAGTCCATCGGGGGGGGATCAGCCCCAGCATTTT
TRBV11-1	TRBD1	TRBJ2-1	NA	CASSFGDRAYNEQFF	TGTGCCAGCAGCTTTGGGGACAGGGCCTACAATGAGCAGTTCTTC
TRBV6-5	NA	TRBJ1-2	NA	CASSYLQDPKYGYTF	TGTGCCAGCAGTTATCTACAAGACCCTAAATATGGCTACACCTTC
TRBV2	NA	TRBJ2-2	NA	CASSVGGSGELFF	TGTGCCAGCAGTGTTGGTGGGTCCGGGGAGCTGTTTTTT
TRBV7-2	NA	TRBJ1-1	NA	CASSLLAGLGEAFF	TGTGCCAGCAGCTTACTGGCAGGGTTGGGTGAAGCTTTCTTT
TRBV20-1	TRBD2	TRBJ2-1	NA	CSARLGGPQFF	TGCAGTGCTAGGTTGGGAGGGCCTCAGTTCTTC
TRBV5-1	NA	TRBJ1-2	once	CASSADGSYGYTF	TGCGCCAGCAGCGCGGACGGTTCCTATGGCTACACCTTC
TRBV5-4	NA	TRBJ2-7	NA	CASSGPDSTYEQYF	TGTGCCAGCAGCGGGCCGGACAGCACCTACGAGCAGTACTTC
TRBV2	TRBD2	TRBJ2-2	NA	CASMGLAGGWNTGELFF	TGTGCCAGCATGGGACTAGCGGGGGGATGGAACACCGGGGAGCTGTTTTTT
TRBV2	TRBD1	TRBJ2-3	NA	CASRQGIPPDTQYF	TGTGCCAGCAGACAGGGGATCCCACCAGATACGCAGTATTTT
TRBV5-4	TRBD2	TRBJ2-5	NA	CASSSPSGETQYF	TGTGCCAGCAGCAGTCCTAGCGGCGAGACCCAGTACTTC
TRBV10-2	TRBD1	TRBJ2-3	NA	CASRGQDTQYF	TGCGCCTCCAGGGGGCAAGATACGCAGTATTTT
TRBV11-3	NA	TRBJ1-2	once	CASSPMGDTGFGYTF	TGTGCCAGCAGCCCGATGGGAGACACAGGGTTTGGCTACACCTTC
TRBV7-6	NA	TRBJ1-3	NA	CASSLGVGTGNTIYF	TGTGCCAGCAGCTTAGGGGTAGGGACTGGAAACACCATATATTTT
TRBV4-1	NA	TRBJ2-7	NA	CASSQDWVPGRREQYF	TGCGCCAGCAGCCAAGACTGGGTTCCAGGCCGCCGCGAGCAGTACTTC
TRBV11-2	NA	TRBJ2-5	NA	CASSQDFTGETQYF	TGTGCCAGCAGTCAGGACTTCACGGGAGAGACCCAGTACTTC
TRBV5-6	NA	TRBJ1-4	once	CASSFVTTNEKLFF	TGTGCCAGCAGCTTTGTAACAACTAATGAAAAACTGTTTTTT
TRBV6-1	NA	TRBJ1-6	NA	CASSRGSSYNSPLHF	TGTGCCAGCAGTCGGGGAAGCTCCTATAATTCACCCCTCCACTTT
TRBV27	NA	TRBJ1-6	once	CASSLRQDNSPLHF	TGTGCCAGCAGTCTTCGACAGGATAATTCACCCCTCCACTTT
TRBV2	NA	TRBJ1-2	NA	CASSGTEWGYGYTF	TGTGCCAGCAGTGGCACTGAATGGGGCTATGGCTACACCTTC
TRBV6-6	NA	TRBJ1-2	NA	CASSYSSQPGGYTF	TGTGCCAGCAGTTACTCGAGTCAGCCGGGAGGCTACACCTTC
TRBV14	NA	TRBJ2-1	NA	CASSRYNEQFF	TGTGCCAGCAGTCGCTACAATGAGCAGTTCTTC
TRBV20-1	NA	TRBJ1-1	NA	CSARTQREAFF	TGCAGTGCAAGAACACAGAGGGAAGCTTTCTTT
TRBV6-1	TRBD2	TRBJ2-7	NA	CASSVASGSYEQYF	TGTGCCAGCAGTGTGGCTAGCGGTTCCTACGAGCAGTACTTC
TRBV29-1	TRBD1	TRBJ1-2	NA	CSVGVGRGQGGYTF	TGCAGCGTTGGGGTCGGCAGGGGGCAAGGGGGCTACACCTTC
TRBV5-1	TRBD1	TRBJ1-3	NA	CASGQGVSGNTIYF	TGCGCCAGCGGCCAGGGGGTCTCTGGAAACACCATATATTTT
TRBV5-8	TRBD1	TRBJ1-5	NA	CASSSSGTGGFKPQHF	TGTGCCAGCAGTTCATCCGGGACAGGGGGATTTAAGCCCCAGCATTTT
TRBV5-1	TRBD2	TRBJ2-3	NA	CASSYGLAGGQGDTQYF	TGCGCCAGCAGCTACGGACTAGCGGGGGGTCAGGGTGATACGCAGTATTTT
TRBV11-3	NA	TRBJ2-7	NA	CASSAGRAVSGYEQYF	TGTGCCAGCAGCGCAGGAAGGGCGGTGAGTGGGTACGAGCAGTACTTC
TRBV19	NA	TRBJ2-7	NA	CASSTRGGVKNEQYF	TGTGCCAGTAGTACCCGAGGGGGAGTGAAAAACGAGCAGTACTTC